The rows below give T cell receptor beta chains drawn from one sample of a study of sequential checkpoint blockade in melanoma. Sequencing was performed with immunoSEQ multiplex PCR; in TCRdb, only in-frame clones are kept and a portion is missing. The data show about 3,500 clones, 20% to 25% seen once. The source was tumor tissue (inferred from file names), collected from a patient given nivolumab and ipilimumab in sequence. Receptor source: a human donor with melanoma. CDR3s include the opening cysteine and the closing phenylalanine or tryptophan. The order of the fields is V gene, D gene, J gene, clone size, CDR3 DNA, CDR3 protein. A D gene is named only where the DNA matches it firmly. Size tells how often a clone was seen (once, few, many) or the class of an expanded clone, and some rows leave it out.

v_call: TRBV11-3; d_call: .; j_call: TRBJ2-2; clone_size: many; cdr3_nt: TGTGCCAGCAGCCCGGGACACTCGAACACCGGGGAGCTGTTTTTT; cdr3_aa: CASSPGHSNTGELFF
v_call: TRBV19; d_call: .; j_call: TRBJ2-7; clone_size: .; cdr3_nt: TGTGCCAGTAGTACCGGGACTCACTACGAGCAGTACTTC; cdr3_aa: CASSTGTHYEQYF
v_call: TRBV11-3; d_call: .; j_call: TRBJ2-3; clone_size: many; cdr3_nt: TGTGCCAGCAGGCATTGGACCAAAAACACAGATACGCAGTATTTT; cdr3_aa: CASRHWTKNTDTQYF
v_call: TRBV11-3; d_call: .; j_call: TRBJ1-5; clone_size: few; cdr3_nt: TGTGCCAGCAGCTTAGTAGTGGGAGAGGATCAGCCCCAGCATTTT; cdr3_aa: CASSLVVGEDQPQHF
v_call: TRBV19; d_call: TRBD1; j_call: TRBJ2-5; clone_size: .; cdr3_nt: TGTGCCAGTAGGGGAACGGGACAGGGACCAGAGACCCAGTACTTC; cdr3_aa: CASRGTGQGPETQYF
v_call: TRBV11-3; d_call: TRBD1; j_call: TRBJ2-3; clone_size: medium-sized; cdr3_nt: TGTGCCAGCAGCTTCACCACAGGGGTTGCAGATACGCAGTATTTT; cdr3_aa: CASSFTTGVADTQYF
v_call: TRBV6-8; d_call: .; j_call: TRBJ1-2; clone_size: .; cdr3_nt: TGTGCCAGCAGTTACTCCGGGGGTAACTATGGCTACACCTTC; cdr3_aa: CASSYSGGNYGYTF
v_call: TRBV11-3; d_call: .; j_call: TRBJ1-2; clone_size: few; cdr3_nt: TGTGCCAGCAGCTTAGATGGTGCGGACAACTATGGCTACACCTTC; cdr3_aa: CASSLDGADNYGYTF
v_call: TRBV9; d_call: TRBD2; j_call: TRBJ2-7; clone_size: many; cdr3_nt: TGTGCCAGCAGCGTAGTTAGCGGGGCCAGAACCTACGAGCAGTACTTC; cdr3_aa: CASSVVSGARTYEQYF
v_call: TRBV6-8; d_call: .; j_call: TRBJ1-6; clone_size: .; cdr3_nt: TGTGCCAGCGGTAGGGACAACTATAATTCACCCCTCCACTTT; cdr3_aa: CASGRDNYNSPLHF
v_call: TRBV19; d_call: .; j_call: TRBJ2-1; clone_size: .; cdr3_nt: TGTGCCAGTCAGAACGATTACAATGAGCAGTTCTTC; cdr3_aa: CASQNDYNEQFF
v_call: TRBV6-8; d_call: .; j_call: TRBJ2-3; clone_size: few; cdr3_nt: TGTGCCAGCAGTTACTCGGGGCGGGACTCGGATACGCAGTATTTT; cdr3_aa: CASSYSGRDSDTQYF
v_call: TRBV19; d_call: .; j_call: TRBJ2-5; clone_size: .; cdr3_nt: TGTGCCAGTACCCCCGGTGGCGGGGTCGCGATAGAGACCCAGTACTTC; cdr3_aa: CASTPGGGVAIETQYF
v_call: TRBV6-8; d_call: .; j_call: TRBJ2-3; clone_size: medium-sized; cdr3_nt: TGTGCCAGCAGTTACGGGCCAGCCACTAGCACAGATACGCAGTATTTT; cdr3_aa: CASSYGPATSTDTQYF
v_call: TRBV9; d_call: TRBD1; j_call: TRBJ2-7; clone_size: .; cdr3_nt: TGTGCCAGCAGTCCGGGACAGGCTTCCTACGAGCAGTACTTC; cdr3_aa: CASSPGQASYEQYF
v_call: TRBV6-8; d_call: .; j_call: TRBJ2-3; clone_size: .; cdr3_nt: TGTGCCAGCAGTTACGGTGAGGGCACAGATACGCAGTATTTT; cdr3_aa: CASSYGEGTDTQYF
v_call: TRBV19; d_call: TRBD1; j_call: TRBJ2-5; clone_size: .; cdr3_nt: TGTGCCAGTAGTACCGGACAGGGGGGAGAGACCCAGTACTTC; cdr3_aa: CASSTGQGGETQYF
v_call: TRBV6-1; d_call: TRBD1; j_call: TRBJ2-7; clone_size: few; cdr3_nt: TGTGCCAGCAGTGAAGATGGGACAGGGACCTACTACGAGCAGTACTTC; cdr3_aa: CASSEDGTGTYYEQYF
v_call: TRBV5-1; d_call: .; j_call: TRBJ1-4; clone_size: .; cdr3_nt: TGCGCCAGCAGCGCAGGGGAATGGGGTGAAAAACTGTTTTTT; cdr3_aa: CASSAGEWGEKLFF
v_call: TRBV9; d_call: TRBD1; j_call: TRBJ1-1; clone_size: medium-sized; cdr3_nt: TGTGCCAGCAGCGGCGGACAGGGGGCTTTGAACACTGAAGCTTTCTTT; cdr3_aa: CASSGGQGALNTEAFF
v_call: TRBV6-8; d_call: .; j_call: TRBJ2-2; clone_size: .; cdr3_nt: TGTGCCAGCAGGGATCCACAGGGGAACACCGGGGAGCTGTTTTTT; cdr3_aa: CASRDPQGNTGELFF
v_call: TRBV12-5; d_call: .; j_call: TRBJ1-3; clone_size: .; cdr3_nt: TGTGCCAGCACCCTTGGGGGAGTCACTGGAAACACCATATATTTT; cdr3_aa: CASTLGGVTGNTIYF
v_call: TRBV15; d_call: .; j_call: TRBJ2-5; clone_size: .; cdr3_nt: TGTGCCACCAGCAGAAACAGGGAGGCCCAAGAGACCCAGTACTTC; cdr3_aa: CATSRNREAQETQYF
v_call: TRBV11-3; d_call: .; j_call: TRBJ1-1; clone_size: many; cdr3_nt: TGTGCCAGCAGCTTGGGGCAGACCCTCACTGAAGCTTTCTTT; cdr3_aa: CASSLGQTLTEAFF
v_call: TRBV6-8; d_call: .; j_call: TRBJ1-5; clone_size: few; cdr3_nt: TGTGCCAGCAGGGACAGCAATCAGCCCCAGCATTTT; cdr3_aa: CASRDSNQPQHF
v_call: TRBV5-1; d_call: .; j_call: TRBJ1-6; clone_size: .; cdr3_nt: TGCGCCAGCAGCTTGGACGACAGCCTTTGGTCACCCCTCCACTTT; cdr3_aa: CASSLDDSLWSPLHF
v_call: TRBV28; d_call: .; j_call: TRBJ1-2; clone_size: few; cdr3_nt: TGTGCCAGCACTTCAGTCTCGGGTGGCTACACCTTC; cdr3_aa: CASTSVSGGYTF
v_call: TRBV11-3; d_call: TRBD2; j_call: TRBJ2-7; clone_size: many; cdr3_nt: TGTGCCAGCAGCTTAGACCCCTGGACTAGCGGGGGCTACGAGCAGTACTTC; cdr3_aa: CASSLDPWTSGGYEQYF
v_call: TRBV12-2; d_call: .; j_call: TRBJ1-3; clone_size: medium-sized; cdr3_nt: TGTGCCACCGAGCCCCAGAGGGCCCACTCTGGAAACACCATATATTTT; cdr3_aa: CATEPQRAHSGNTIYF
v_call: TRBV11-3; d_call: TRBD2; j_call: TRBJ2-3; clone_size: medium-sized; cdr3_nt: TGTGCCAGCAGCTTTAGCGGGAGCACAGATACGCAGTATTTT; cdr3_aa: CASSFSGSTDTQYF